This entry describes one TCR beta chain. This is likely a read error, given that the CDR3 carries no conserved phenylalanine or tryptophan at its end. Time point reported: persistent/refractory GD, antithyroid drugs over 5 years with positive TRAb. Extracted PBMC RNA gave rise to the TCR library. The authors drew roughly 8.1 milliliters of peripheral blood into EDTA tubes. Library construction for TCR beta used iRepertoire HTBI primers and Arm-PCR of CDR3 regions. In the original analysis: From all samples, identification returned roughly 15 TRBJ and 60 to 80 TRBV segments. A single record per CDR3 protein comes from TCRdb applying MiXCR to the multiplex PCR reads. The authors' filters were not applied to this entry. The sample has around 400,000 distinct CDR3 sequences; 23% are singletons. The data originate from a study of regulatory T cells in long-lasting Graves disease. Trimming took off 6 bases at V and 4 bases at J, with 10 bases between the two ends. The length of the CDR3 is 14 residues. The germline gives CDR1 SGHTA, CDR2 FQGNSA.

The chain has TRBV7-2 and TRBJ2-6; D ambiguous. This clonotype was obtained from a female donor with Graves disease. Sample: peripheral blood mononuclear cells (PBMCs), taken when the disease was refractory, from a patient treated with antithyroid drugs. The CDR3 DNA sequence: TGTGCCAGCAGTCGAATAGGGGGGGCCAACGTCCTGACTTCC. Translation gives CASSRIGGANVLTS.